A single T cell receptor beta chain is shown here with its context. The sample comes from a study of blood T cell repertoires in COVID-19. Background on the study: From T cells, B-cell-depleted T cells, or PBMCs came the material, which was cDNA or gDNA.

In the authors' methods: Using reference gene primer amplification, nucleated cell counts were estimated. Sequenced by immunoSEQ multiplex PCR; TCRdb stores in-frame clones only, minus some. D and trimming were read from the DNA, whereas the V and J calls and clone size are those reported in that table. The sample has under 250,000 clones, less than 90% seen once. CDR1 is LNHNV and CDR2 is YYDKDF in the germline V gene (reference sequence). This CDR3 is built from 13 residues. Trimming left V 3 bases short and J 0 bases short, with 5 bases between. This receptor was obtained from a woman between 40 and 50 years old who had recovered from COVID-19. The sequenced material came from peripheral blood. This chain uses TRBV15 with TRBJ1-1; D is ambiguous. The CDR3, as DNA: TGTGCCACCAGCAGGGAGATGAACACTGAAGCTTTCTTT. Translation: CATSREMNTEAFF. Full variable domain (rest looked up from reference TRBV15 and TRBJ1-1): DAMVIQNPRYQVTQFGKPVTLSCSQTLNHNVMYWYQQKSSQAPKLLFHYYDKDFNNEADTPDNFQSRRPNTSFCFLDIRSPGLGDTAMYLCATSREMNTEAFFGQGTRLTVV.